Sequencing of this T cell receptor beta chain was carried out in a study of cytomegalovirus exposure and HLA in healthy donors. This clone has a handful of counts. The PCR made use of 60 Vbeta and 13 Jbeta primers. Using immunoSEQ multiplex PCR, the repertoire was profiled, and TCRdb retains in-frame clones only, with some absent. The table has some 130,000 clones, around three quarters seen once. Sequencing input: PBMCs. This receptor was obtained from a man under 40 in good health.

CDR3 in DNA: TGTGCCAGCAGCGTTGGGACTAGCGAGTTCTACGAGCAGTACTTC. Its translation: CASSVGTSEFYEQYF. V usage is TRBV9 and J usage is TRBJ2-5, with TRBD2 identical over 10 bases. The assigned J gene may be wrong: the sequence end matches TRBJ2-7 better. Germline values: CDR1 SGDLS, CDR2 YYNGEE. The CDR3 loop spans 15 amino acids.